Below are 3 T cell receptor beta chains sequenced from a single sample in a study of T cell changes during pregnancy in multiple sclerosis. Using immunoSEQ multiplex PCR, the repertoire was profiled, and TCRdb retains in-frame clones only, with some absent. This sample has about 80,000 clones, with 92% found just once. The specimen comprised peripheral blood, sampled before pregnancy. These receptors all stem from a female donor with multiple sclerosis, enrolled in a pregnancy study.

The chain is built from TRBV30 and TRBJ2-1; 9 bases agree with TRBD2. Per the germline V gene, CDR1 is GTSNPN and CDR2 is SVGIG (reference sequence). The CDR3 totals 14 residues. After removal of 7 bases from V and 7 bases from J, the junction contained 11 bases not matched to a gene. CDR3: CAYTRGGLYNEQFF. The CDR3, as DNA: TGTGCCTACACGCGGGGGGGCTTGTATAATGAGCAGTTCTTC.

This chain connects TRBV7-6 to TRBJ1-1; D gene uncertain. Germline CDR1 SGHVS, CDR2 FNYEAQ. The CDR3 length is 15 residues. V lost 1 base and J lost 3, with 12 bases in between. Here the CDR3 reads CASSLGGVSHTEAFF. In nucleotides, the CDR3 is TGTGCCAGCAGCTTAGGGGGAGTGAGTCACACTGAAGCTTTCTTT.

The genes are TRBV5-1 and TRBJ2-7; tentatively, D is TRBD1 (6 bases). V lost 0 bases and J 3 bases, leaving 7 bases between the germline ends. Germline CDR1 SGHRS, CDR2 YFSETQ. This CDR3 region has 13 residues. The CDR3 sequence is CASSLAGVYEQYF. In DNA, the CDR3 is TGCGCCAGCAGCTTGGCAGGGGTCTACGAGCAGTACTTC.